The 29 T cell receptor beta chains below were found in one sample sequenced in a study of human thymus T cells. Produced via immunoSEQ multiplex PCR; TCRdb's table is partial and in-frame only. The data contain around 45,000 clones, just under 95% of them seen just once; the ten biggest clones take up under 0.2%. The sequenced sample consisted of blood. The receptors come from a girl less than two years old with a congenital heart defect but otherwise immunologically healthy.

This chain connects TRBV25-1 to TRBJ2-1; weak D call: TRBD1 (6 bases). The CDR3 sequence is 16 residues long. The V end lost 5 bases, the J end lost 2 bases, and 16 bases lay between the germline ends. Germline CDR1 is MGHDK and CDR2 is SYGVNS. In DNA, the CDR3 is TGTGCCAGCAGTCAGACCGACGGGGACACCTACAATGAGCAGTTCTTC. Its translation: CASSQTDGDTYNEQFF. The variable domain in full, completed from reference TRBV25-1 and TRBJ2-1, reads EADIYQTPRYLVIGTGKKITLECSQTMGHDKMYWYQQDPGMELHLIHYSYGVNSTEKGDLSSESTVSRIRTEHFPLTLESARPSHTSQYLCASSQTDGDTYNEQFFGPGTRLTVL.

V gene TRBV5-4 combines with J gene TRBJ2-5, with 12 bases aligning to TRBD2. The CDR3 sequence is 14 residues long. J gave up 9 bases and V 4 bases, and 7 bases lay outside the gene matches. The germline V gene has CDR1 SGHNT and CDR2 YYREEE (reference sequence). For the CDR3, the DNA is TGTGCCAGCAGCCCAGGGACTAGCGGGCAGGCCCAGTACTTC. Translation gives CASSPGTSGQAQYF.

The chain uses TRBV12-2 and TRBJ2-4; TRBD1 is the table's D call and was not checked against the DNA. TRBV12-2 is shown as a pseudogene. This CDR3 comprises 17 residues. CDR3 DNA sequence: TGTGCAAGTCGCTTAGTGACAGGGAGAAGGGCCAAAAACATTCAGTACTTC. Translated: CASRLVTGRRAKNIQYF.

Here the CDR3 reads CASSLRAGISFSYEQYF. In DNA, the CDR3 is TGTGCCAGCAGTTTACGGGCGGGAATATCCTTCTCCTACGAGCAGTACTTC. The V gene is TRBV27, the J gene TRBJ2-7; a possible D gene is TRBD2 (6 bases). CDR1 MNHEY and CDR2 SMNVEV come from the germline V gene (reference sequence). Trimming left V 2 bases short and J 0 bases short, with 17 bases between. This CDR3 has 17 amino acids.

The rearrangement links TRBV6-6 to TRBJ2-2; perhaps TRBD2 as D (5 bases). The CDR3 totals 16 residues. In germline, CDR1 is MNHNY, CDR2 SVGAGI (reference sequence). V lost 6 bases, J lost 0 bases, and 14 bases lay in between. The CDR3 sequence: CASSDFSGTNTGELFF. CDR3 DNA: TGTGCCAGCAGCGACTTTTCCGGGACGAACACCGGGGAGCTGTTTTTT.

V gene TRBV7-7 combines with J gene TRBJ2-5; TRBD1 or TRBD2 may be the D gene (7 bases each). The CDR3 is 14 amino acids. Germline V gene lookup returns CDR1 SSHAT and CDR2 FNYEAQ (reference sequence). The germline V and J ends were trimmed by 8 bases and 1 base, with 14 bases remaining between them. CDR3 protein: CASSQGGSQETQYF. The CDR3 region has the DNA TGTGCCAGCTCCCAGGGGGGGTCCCAAGAGACCCAGTACTTC. Supplemented by reference TRBV7-7 and TRBJ2-5, the full variable domain reads GAGVSQSPRYKVTKRGQDVTLRCDPISSHATLYWYQQALGQGPEFLTYFNYEAQPDKSGLPSDRFSAERPEGSISTLTIQRTEQRDSAMYRCASSQGGSQETQYFGPGTRLLVL.

The rearrangement joins TRBV30 to TRBJ1-1; D is unresolved. Deletions cut 0 bases from V and 3 bases from J, with 8 bases between. In germline, CDR1 is GTSNPN, CDR2 SVGIG (reference sequence). The CDR3 totals 13 residues. CDR3 amino acids: CAWSVSGYTEAFF. CDR3 nucleotides: TGTGCCTGGAGTGTCTCCGGGTACACTGAAGCTTTCTTT.

The V call is TRBV27, the J call TRBJ1-2, with 11 bases lining up with TRBD1. V trimming: 4 bases; J trimming: 5 bases; junction bases outside the gene matches: 9. Germline V gives CDR1 MNHEY, CDR2 SMNVEV (reference sequence). This CDR3 has 16 amino acids. The CDR3 nucleotides are TGTGCCAGCAGTTCCCAGCGGACAGGGGGCTTGTATGGCTACACCTTC. This encodes CASSSQRTGGLYGYTF.

The rearrangement uses TRBV18 and TRBJ1-1; 8 nucleotides align to TRBD1. CDR1 and CDR2 from the germline V gene are KGHSH and LQKENI. The V segment lost 3 bases and the J segment 4 bases; nucleotides outside the gene matches: 7. The CDR3 length is 15 residues. CDR3 protein: CASSPQTGAGTEAFF. CDR3 nucleotide sequence: TGTGCCAGCTCACCGCAGACAGGGGCGGGCACTGAAGCTTTCTTT.

This rearrangement joins TRBV18 to TRBJ2-4; D unresolved. Germline V lookup: CDR1 KGHSH, CDR2 LQKENI. The V gene lost 4 bases and the J gene lost 3 bases, with 22 bases spanning the gap. This CDR3 is 18 amino acids long. The CDR3 protein is CASSLWRGNLLVKNIQYF. The CDR3 DNA follows: TGTGCCAGCTCACTTTGGAGAGGCAACCTCTTAGTCAAAAACATTCAGTACTTC. The entire variable domain, with the rest obtained from reference TRBV18 and TRBJ2-4, is as follows: NAGVMQNPRHLVRRRGQEARLRCSPMKGHSHVYWYRQLPEEGLKFMVYLQKENIIDESGMPKERFSAEFPKEGPSILRIQQVVRGDSAAYFCASSLWRGNLLVKNIQYFGAGTRLSVL.

The chain couples TRBV18 to TRBJ1-2; a weak D match, TRBD1 (5 bases). V was clipped by 3 bases and J by 3 bases, with 14 bases between them. CDR1 is KGHSH, CDR2 LQKENI, per germline. The CDR3 consists of 15 residues. The CDR3 loop reads CASSPSLGDYYGYTF. In DNA form, the CDR3 reads TGTGCCAGCTCACCTTCTTTAGGGGACTACTATGGCTACACCTTC.

The CDR3 spells CASSVGFGGAAGLKLFF. DNA of the CDR3: TGTGCCAGCAGCGTAGGCTTCGGTGGGGCCGCCGGCCTTAAACTGTTTTTT. The chain couples TRBV9 to TRBJ1-4; maybe TRBD1 (5 bases). V was trimmed by 0 bases and J by 11 bases, leaving 23 bases between them. CDR1 is SGDLS, CDR2 YYNGEE, per germline. CDR3 size: 17 residues.

This sequence joins TRBV19 and TRBJ1-5; D is unresolved. Trimming shortened V by 3 bases and J by 5 bases, and 14 bases separated the two germline ends. Germline V lookup: CDR1 LNHDA, CDR2 SQIVND (reference sequence). The CDR3 runs 15 residues. This chain's CDR3 is CASSIGPLRDQPQHF. The CDR3 region has the DNA TGTGCCAGTAGTATCGGCCCCCTAAGAGATCAGCCCCAGCATTTT.

J is TRBJ2-1 and V is TRBV12-5; tentatively, D is TRBD1 (5 bases). This CDR3 has 16 amino acids. CDR1 and CDR2 (germline): LGHNT, FRNRAP. V lost 0 bases to trimming and J lost 5 bases, with 14 bases between them. CDR3 sequence (DNA): TGTGCTAGTGGTTTGGTACCAGGGTTGGGGAACAATGAGCAGTTCTTC. Amino acids: CASGLVPGLGNNEQFF.

The chain links TRBV19 to TRBJ2-7; 12 nucleotides align to TRBD1. Germline assignment: CDR1 LNHDA and CDR2 SQIVND (reference sequence). With V trimmed by 6 bases and J by 1 base, 7 bases remained unmatched. This CDR3 contains 16 residues. The CDR3 DNA reads as TGTGCCAGTAGCCCCCGGGGACAGGGGGCGTCCTACGAGCAGTACTTC. Amino acid sequence: CASSPRGQGASYEQYF.

The rearrangement links TRBV2 to TRBJ1-1; possible D gene TRBD1, 5 bases. This CDR3 comprises 16 residues. Trimming shortened V by 0 bases and J by 4 bases, and 15 bases separated the two germline ends. The germline CDR1 and CDR2 sequences are SNHLY and FYNNEI. In DNA, the CDR3 is TGTGCCAGCAGTGAAGCGCGCCTCGGGGGAGTCACTGAAGCTTTCTTT. This translates into CASSEARLGGVTEAFF.

The genes are TRBV5-1 and TRBJ2-1; D is undetermined. Trimming cost V 7 bases and J 4 bases, with 15 bases left between them. The CDR3 covers 14 residues. Germline V CDR1 and CDR2: SGHRS, YFSETQ. CDR3 nucleotide sequence: TGCGCCAGCCGTGACTCCTGGGGTTACAATGAGCAGTTCTTC. Translation gives CASRDSWGYNEQFF.

The rearrangement links TRBV5-1 to TRBJ2-6, with 7 bases aligning to TRBD1. The CDR3 runs to 15 residues. Germline V gene sequence: CDR1 SGHRS, CDR2 YFSETQ. The ends lost 4 bases at V and 3 bases at J; junction bases unmatched: 4. Here the CDR3 DNA reads TGCGCCAGCAGCGTGACAGGGCTTGGGGCCAACGTCCTGACTTTC. Its translation: CASSVTGLGANVLTF.

The rearrangement uses TRBV19 and TRBJ2-5; D possibly matches TRBD1 or TRBD2 (6 bases each). CDR1 LNHDA and CDR2 SQIVND come from the germline V gene (reference sequence). The CDR3 totals 15 residues. With 3 bases removed from V and 4 bases from J, the gap between germline ends came to 15 bases. The DNA for the CDR3 is TGTGCCAGTAGTATGGGGCAGGGGCGGGGAGAGACCCAGTACTTC. Translating it yields CASSMGQGRGETQYF. Full variable domain (remainder filled in from reference TRBV19 and TRBJ2-5): DGGITQSPKYLFRKEGQNVTLSCEQNLNHDAMYWYRQDPGQGLRLIYYSQIVNDFQKGDIAEGYSVSREKKESFPLTVTSAQKNPTAFYLCASSMGQGRGETQYFGPGTRLLVL.

This clone was counted between two and nine times. This chain connects TRBV19 to TRBJ1-5; D remains unclear. V was trimmed by 3 bases and J by 5 bases, leaving 8 bases between them. Germline loops: CDR1 LNHDA, CDR2 SQIVND (reference sequence). The CDR3 sequence is 13 residues long. The CDR3, as DNA: TGTGCCAGTAGTATCGGCAATTATCAGCCCCAGCATTTT. Its translation: CASSIGNYQPQHF.

The count of this clone is one. The chain is built from TRBV5-1 and TRBJ2-7; 7 bases match TRBD1. CDR3 length: 14 residues. Losses at the gene ends were 4 bases for V and 0 bases for J; bases not matched to a gene: 4. Germline loops: CDR1 SGHRS, CDR2 YFSETQ. The CDR3 DNA follows: TGCGCCAGCAGCGGCTCAGGGGGCTCCTACGAGCAGTACTTC. The encoded protein is CASSGSGGSYEQYF.

CDR3 coding DNA: TGCGCCAGCAGCTCCGGGACTAACAATGAGCAGTTCTTC. It specifies CASSSGTNNEQFF. This chain links TRBV5-1 with TRBJ2-1; 7 bases are shared with TRBD2. Germline assignment: CDR1 SGHRS and CDR2 YFSETQ. V shed 3 bases, J shed 5 bases, and the junction held 2 bases outside the gene matches. CDR3 length: 13 residues.

The chain joins TRBV7-8 to TRBJ1-2; 10 bases align to TRBD1. Looked up from germline, CDR1 is SGHVS and CDR2 is FQNEAQ. V lost 3 bases to trimming and J lost 8 bases; unmatched junction nucleotides: 6. The CDR3 covers 14 residues. This CDR3 reads CASSFRDRGRGYTF. DNA for the CDR3: TGTGCCAGCAGCTTCCGGGACAGGGGAAGGGGCTACACCTTC.

The rearrangement links TRBV7-2 to TRBJ1-3; D not certain. There are 13 residues in the CDR3. Trimming pared 0 bases from V and 2 bases from J, leaving 2 bases between. CDR1 and CDR2 from the germline V gene are SGHTA and FQGNSA. The CDR3 here is CASSLAAGNTIYF. DNA for the CDR3: TGTGCCAGCAGCTTAGCAGCTGGAAACACCATATATTTT.

The chain couples TRBV5-6 to TRBJ2-7, with 10 nucleotides matching TRBD1. V dropped 4 bases and J dropped 2; count of bases not matched to a gene: 3. From germline, CDR1 is SGHDT and CDR2 YYEEEE. There are 14 residues in the CDR3. The CDR3 reads CASSGTGDTYEQYF. The CDR3 coding sequence is TGTGCCAGCAGCGGGACAGGGGACACCTACGAGCAGTACTTC.

This clone has just one count. The V gene is TRBV5-1, the J gene TRBJ2-7, with 10 positions matching TRBD1. In germline, CDR1 is SGHRS, CDR2 YFSETQ. Losses at the gene ends were 2 bases for V and 3 bases for J; bases not matched to a gene: 2. The CDR3 loop spans 14 amino acids. The CDR3 DNA reads TGCGCCAGCAGCTTCGGGACAGGGGACTACGAGCAGTACTTC. Protein: CASSFGTGDYEQYF. The variable domain in full, with the rest retrieved from reference TRBV5-1 and TRBJ2-7, is KAGVTQTPRYLIKTRGQQVTLSCSPISGHRSVSWYQQTPGQGLQFLFEYFSETQRNKGNFPGRFSGRQFSNSRSEMNVSTLELGDSALYLCASSFGTGDYEQYFGPGTRLTVT.

The chain is built from TRBV2 and TRBJ1-6; D gene ambiguous. Germline loops: CDR1 SNHLY, CDR2 FYNNEI. The CDR3 spans 12 residues. V was clipped by 8 bases and J by 5 bases, with 7 bases between them. The CDR3 nucleotides are TGTGCCAGCTTGAGGGATAATTCACCCCTCCACTTT. Protein: CASLRDNSPLHF. Combining the CDR3 with reference TRBV2 and TRBJ1-6 gives the whole variable domain EPEVTQTPSHQVTQMGQEVILRCVPISNHLYFYWYRQILGQKVEFLVSFYNNEISEKSEIFDDQFSVERPDGSNFTLKIRSTKLEDSAMYFCASLRDNSPLHFGNGTRLTVT.

V usage is TRBV6-6 and J usage is TRBJ2-1, with no clear D. The CDR3 contains 15 residues. The germline gives CDR1 MNHNY, CDR2 SVGAGI (reference sequence). V shed 0 bases and J shed 6 bases, with 12 bases lying between them. CDR3 nucleotide sequence: TGTGCCAGCAGTTACTCGGTGGGCGTCAGCAATGAGCAGTTCTTC. Protein sequence: CASSYSVGVSNEQFF.

This chain joins TRBV7-3 and TRBJ1-5; TRBD1 agrees at 12 bases. With 3 bases clipped from V and 0 bases from J, the junction kept 9 bases outside the gene matches. CDR3 size: 19 residues. CDR1 and CDR2 (germline): SGHTA, FQGTGA. CDR3 in DNA: TGTGCCAGCAGCTTCGTTCCGGGACAGGGGGCTTATAGCAATCAGCCCCAGCATTTT. Its protein is CASSFVPGQGAYSNQPQHF.